What follows are 30 T cell receptor beta chains derived from one specimen sequenced in a study of OX40 agonist ivuxolimab in advanced cancers. TCRdb's copy holds only in-frame clones and misses some; the assay was immunoSEQ multiplex PCR. This table has about 79,000 clones, around 90% appearing once. The sample was CD4+ or CD8+ T cells sorted from blood, taken in a trial of the OX40 agonist ivuxolimab. The receptors were sampled from an adult with an advanced solid tumor such as melanoma, head and neck, liver or kidney cancer.

This rearrangement joins TRBV5-1 to TRBJ1-6; D gene ambiguous. Trimming took 1 base from V and 5 from J, leaving 10 bases between them. The CDR3 is 15 residues long. Germline V gene sequence: CDR1 SGHRS, CDR2 YFSETQ. The DNA for the CDR3 is TGCGCCAGCAGCTTGAGGGTGGCCAATAATTCACCCCTCCACTTT. This translates into CASSLRVANNSPLHF.

The chain links TRBV7-9 to TRBJ2-1; the D is unclear. V shed 5 bases and J shed 0 bases, with 14 bases lying between them. The CDR3 runs to 16 residues. Germline V CDR1 and CDR2: SEHNR, FQNEAQ (reference sequence). The DNA for the CDR3 is TGTGCCAGCAGCCCACGCTGGGCGAGCTCCTACAATGAGCAGTTCTTC. Encoded protein: CASSPRWASSYNEQFF. The full variable domain, completed using reference TRBV7-9 and TRBJ2-1, is DTGVSQNPRHKITKRGQNVTFRCDPISEHNRLYWYRQTLGQGPEFLTYFQNEAQLEKSRLLSDRFSAERPKGSFSTLEIQRTEQGDSAMYLCASSPRWASSYNEQFFGPGTRLTVL.

J is TRBJ1-5 and V is TRBV4-1, with TRBD1 identical over 7 bases. Germline V gene sequence: CDR1 MGHRA, CDR2 YSYEKL. With V trimmed by 1 base and J by 2 bases, 8 bases remained unmatched. This CDR3 has 17 residues. The CDR3 nucleotides are TGCGCCAGCAGCCAAGGTCGAGGGGGCAGAGGCAATCAGCCCCAGCATTTT. Translated, it gives CASSQGRGGRGNQPQHF.

The V gene is TRBV5-1, the J gene TRBJ1-4, with 8 bases aligning to TRBD1. Germline CDR1 reads SGHRS; CDR2 reads YFSETQ. This CDR3 region has 15 residues. The V and J ends lost 4 bases and 4 bases, in that order; junction bases with no gene match: 6. As DNA, the CDR3 is TGCGCCAGCAGCGAGGGGACAGGAGGTAATGAAAAACTGTTTTTT. It yields the protein CASSEGTGGNEKLFF.

This chain connects TRBV9 to TRBJ1-2, with D tentatively TRBD1 (6 bases). V lost 0 bases, J lost 8 bases, and 14 bases lay in between. The CDR3 loop spans 14 amino acids. Per germline, CDR1 SGDLS and CDR2 YYNGEE. DNA for the CDR3: TGTGCCAGCAGCGTAGGTCCGGGGGCGCGGGGCTACACCTTC. This encodes CASSVGPGARGYTF.

This chain links TRBV5-4 with TRBJ2-6, with TRBD1 matching 8 bases. The germline V gene encodes CDR1 SGHNT and CDR2 YYREEE (reference sequence). The CDR3 covers 15 residues. The V segment lost 3 bases and the J segment 4 bases; nucleotides outside the gene matches: 3. CDR3 in DNA: TGTGCCAGCAGCTCACAGGGGGTAGGGGCCAACGTCCTGACTTTC. It specifies CASSSQGVGANVLTF.

The chain recombines TRBV6-1 with TRBJ2-2; a possible D gene is TRBD1 (6 bases). CDR1 is MNHNS, CDR2 SASEGT, per germline. There are 15 residues in the CDR3. Trimming cost V 6 bases and J 8 bases, with 19 bases left between them. The CDR3 reads CASRVRDQGPGELFF. The CDR3 bases are TGTGCCAGCAGGGTCCGGGACCAGGGGCCTGGGGAGCTGTTTTTT.

J is TRBJ1-6 and V is TRBV7-9, with a tentative D call TRBD1 (6 bases). The CDR3 is made up of 17 amino acids. V lost 6 bases, J lost 0 bases, and 15 bases lay in between. Germline loops: CDR1 SEHNR, CDR2 FQNEAQ (reference sequence). The CDR3 nucleotides are TGTGCCAGCAGTCTCGGGACATTAAGCTCCTATAATTCACCCCTCCACTTT. This sequence encodes CASSLGTLSSYNSPLHF.

This sequence joins TRBV2 and TRBJ1-1, with D perhaps TRBD1 (6 bases). The CDR3 is 16 amino acids. Trimming took off 5 bases at V and 0 bases at J, with 16 bases between the two ends. CDR1 and CDR2 (germline): SNHLY, FYNNEI. The CDR3 coding sequence is TGTGCCAGCAGTAGGCAGGGGAATTCCCTGAACACTGAAGCTTTCTTT. It specifies CASSRQGNSLNTEAFF.

The chain joins TRBV6-5 to TRBJ1-5; D not certain. Germline lookup yields CDR1 MNHEY and CDR2 SVGAGI. With 9 bases removed from V and 5 bases from J, the gap between germline ends came to 2 bases. The CDR3 is 9 amino acids. DNA for the CDR3: TGTGCCAGGGATCAGCCCCAGCATTTT. Translating it yields CARDQPQHF.

This sequence joins TRBV18 and TRBJ1-2; 9 bases agree with TRBD1. Germline V CDR1 and CDR2: KGHSH, LQKENI. V lost 5 bases, J lost 7 bases, and 8 bases stayed unmatched. The CDR3 consists of 14 residues. The CDR3 nucleotides are TGTGCCAGCTCAACGGGACAGGGTTCATTTGGCTACACCTTC. Translating gives CASSTGQGSFGYTF.

The chain couples TRBV5-1 to TRBJ2-2; 12 nucleotides agree with TRBD2. The germline gives CDR1 SGHRS, CDR2 YFSETQ. The J segment lost 0 bases and the V segment lost 5 bases, leaving 2 bases of the junction unmatched. This CDR3 has 16 residues. The DNA for the CDR3 is TGCGCCAGCAGATGGACTAGCGGGACGAACACCGGGGAGCTGTTTTTT. As protein: CASRWTSGTNTGELFF.

This sequence joins TRBV5-1 and TRBJ1-3, with D maybe TRBD1 (6 bases). The CDR3 runs 16 residues. V was pared by 4 bases and J by 2 bases, with 16 bases between. CDR1 and CDR2 from the germline V gene are SGHRS and YFSETQ. Here the CDR3 reads CASSRTRGETGNTIYF. The CDR3 coding sequence is TGCGCCAGCAGCCGGACGAGGGGGGAGACTGGAAACACCATATATTTT.

This rearrangement joins TRBV11-2 to TRBJ2-1, with a weak D call TRBD1 (5 bases). The V end was cut by 1 base, the J end by 7 bases, with 8 bases between. The CDR3 is made up of 13 amino acids. Germline V lookup: CDR1 SGHAT, CDR2 FQNNGV. The CDR3 DNA reads TGTGCCAGCAGCTTAGTTAGGGGAAATGAGCAGTTCTTC. It codes for CASSLVRGNEQFF.

V and J are TRBV5-1 and TRBJ1-5; a possible D gene is TRBD1 (5 bases). This CDR3 contains 15 residues. V lost 4 bases to trimming and J lost 7 bases, with 18 bases between them. Germline CDR1 SGHRS, CDR2 YFSETQ. The CDR3 reads CASSPIGGGGQPQHF. For the CDR3, the DNA is TGCGCCAGCAGCCCTATCGGGGGGGGAGGGCAGCCCCAGCATTTT.

Only one count was recorded for this clone. This rearrangement joins TRBV7-8 to TRBJ1-5, with 9 bases that match TRBD1. V lost 5 bases, J lost 1 base, and 0 bases stayed unmatched. CDR3 length: 14 amino acids. From germline, CDR1 is SGHVS and CDR2 FQNEAQ. The CDR3 bases are TGTGCCAGCAGCGGGACAGGGAGCAATCAGCCCCAGCATTTT. This encodes CASSGTGSNQPQHF.

The CDR3 DNA reads TGTGCCAGCAGCCCACTAGCGGCGAACACCGGGGAGCTGTTTTTT. Its protein product is CASSPLAANTGELFF. The gene calls are TRBV28 and TRBJ2-2, with 8 bases aligning to TRBD2. The CDR3 length is 15 residues. Germline CDR1 reads MDHEN; CDR2 reads SYDVKM. Trimming took 6 bases from V and 0 from J; bases not matched to a gene: 3.

This sequence joins TRBV19 and TRBJ2-1; 10 bases are shared with TRBD1. This CDR3 region has 15 residues. The trim removed 3 bases at V and 10 bases at J, leaving 9 bases unmatched. The germline gives CDR1 LNHDA, CDR2 SQIVND (reference sequence). The DNA of the CDR3 is TGTGCCAGTAGTATCCGGACAGGGGGTATTATGGAGCAGTTCTTC. Its translation is CASSIRTGGIMEQFF.

The chain has TRBV11-3 and TRBJ2-5; the match to TRBD2 covers 9 bases. V trimming: 5 bases; J trimming: 4 bases; junction bases outside the gene matches: 17. Germline lookup yields CDR1 SGHNT and CDR2 YENEEA. The CDR3 covers 18 residues. CDR3 residues: CASSPGTSSLSVRETQYF. The CDR3 DNA reads as TGTGCCAGCAGCCCAGGGACTAGCTCCCTAAGCGTTCGAGAGACCCAGTACTTC.

The V and J genes are TRBV9 and TRBJ2-5; tentative D call: TRBD1 (6 bases). The CDR3 is 15 amino acids. Germline V gene data show CDR1 as SGDLS and CDR2 as YYNGEE. V dropped 3 bases and J dropped 0 bases, with 12 bases sitting between them. CDR3: CASSALTGDQETQYF. In nucleotides, the CDR3 is TGTGCCAGCAGCGCCCTGACAGGCGACCAAGAGACCCAGTACTTC.

A remark on this clone: This sample includes further DNA sequences coding for the same CDR3. V gene TRBV18 combines with J gene TRBJ1-1; possible D gene TRBD1, 5 bases. Germline-derived CDR1 and CDR2 are KGHSH and LQKENI. The CDR3 contains 14 residues. Between the trimmed V and J ends, which lost 3 bases and 4 bases, there was a span of 12 bases. CDR3 nucleotide sequence: TGTGCCAGCTCACCCCAGGGTACTGGCACTGAAGCTTTCTTT. Translating gives CASSPQGTGTEAFF.

The chain couples TRBV6-6 to TRBJ1-1, with D hard to call. Germline V lookup: CDR1 MNHNY, CDR2 SVGAGI (reference sequence). V was trimmed by 5 bases and J by 1 base, leaving 8 bases between them. The CDR3 contains 13 residues. CDR3 loop: CASSREGNTEAFF. The CDR3 DNA reads TGTGCCAGCAGTAGGGAGGGGAACACTGAAGCTTTCTTT.

The rearrangement uses TRBV28 and TRBJ1-2; 7 bases are a match to TRBD1. V was pared by 3 bases and J by 4 bases, with 2 bases of the junction left unmatched. The CDR3 sequence is 13 residues long. CDR1 is MDHEN, CDR2 SYDVKM, per germline. The CDR3 nucleotides read TGTGCCAGCAGTTTGTCAGGGGGCTATGGCTACACCTTC. Protein: CASSLSGGYGYTF.

This chain links TRBV6-6 with TRBJ1-3; D gene uncertain. Trimming pared 10 bases from V and 0 bases from J, leaving 13 bases between. The CDR3 runs to 14 residues. The V gene's germline CDR1 is MNHNY and CDR2 SVGAGI (reference sequence). The CDR3 DNA sequence: TGTGCCACTCAAGGAGGCGCCTCTGGAAACACCATATATTTT. Encoded protein: CATQGGASGNTIYF.

The chain employs TRBV18 and TRBJ2-5; 7 bases line up with TRBD1. With 6 bases clipped from V and 1 base from J, the junction kept 2 bases outside the gene matches. The CDR3 consists of 13 residues. From germline, CDR1 is KGHSH and CDR2 LQKENI. CDR3: CASSGDSQETQYF. Written as DNA, the CDR3 is TGTGCCAGCTCGGGGGACAGCCAAGAGACCCAGTACTTC.

V and J are TRBV2 and TRBJ2-7; the D gene is possibly TRBD2 (6 bases). V dropped 5 bases and J dropped 0 bases, with 17 bases sitting between them. The CDR3 contains 16 residues. Germline CDR1 SNHLY, CDR2 FYNNEI. The CDR3 nucleotides read TGTGCCAGCAGTCCTTGGACGGGGGAAAGCTCCTACGAGCAGTACTTC. As protein: CASSPWTGESSYEQYF.

The chain is built from TRBV29-1 and TRBJ2-3, with D perhaps assigned TRBD1 or TRBD2 (6 bases each). The CDR3 is 13 residues long. Germline V gene data show CDR1 as SQVTM and CDR2 as ANQGSEA. Trimming removed 7 bases at V and 4 bases at J, with 15 bases between. CDR3 in DNA: TGCAGCGCCCGGGGGCGAGGCGCAGATACGCAGTATTTT. The encoded protein is CSARGRGADTQYF.

This chain uses TRBV15 with TRBJ1-3; the D gene is possibly TRBD1 (5 bases). The V end lost 0 bases, the J end lost 0 bases, and 9 bases lay between the germline ends. This CDR3 contains 16 residues. The germline V gene encodes CDR1 LNHNV and CDR2 YYDKDF (reference sequence). CDR3 sequence: CATSRDRGVSGNTIYF. The CDR3 DNA reads TGTGCCACCAGCAGAGATCGGGGGGTCTCTGGAAACACCATATATTTT.

The CDR3 bases are TGTGCAAGTCGCTTAGAGTCCCCGCAGCGTGAGCAGTTCTTC. It yields the protein CASRLESPQREQFF. V usage is TRBV12-2 and J usage is TRBJ2-1; TRBD2, the table's D call, lacks a check against the DNA. TRBV12-2 constitutes a pseudogene. The CDR3 runs 14 residues.

This clone occurred once. The genes are TRBV5-4 and TRBJ2-7; 7 bases fit TRBD1. The CDR3 runs to 14 residues. The junction had 4 bases not matched to a gene; V was cut back by 3 bases and J by 1 base. From germline, CDR1 is SGHNT and CDR2 YYREEE (reference sequence). CDR3 in amino acids: CASSSRDRSYEQYF. CDR3 nucleotide sequence: TGTGCCAGCAGCTCCCGGGACAGATCCTACGAGCAGTACTTC.